This T cell receptor beta chain came from a study of graft-versus-host responses after intestinal transplantation. Study-level information: Transplant recipients had multivisceral, liver-intestinal, or isolated intestinal grafts. Induction using anti-thymocyte globulin, followed by tacrolimus and steroids for about three years, was given to all recipients.

TCRdb's copy holds only in-frame clones and misses some; the assay was immunoSEQ multiplex PCR. The top ten clones hold about 2% of a sample with 25,000 or so clones, 85% to 95% of them seen once. Germline V gene data show CDR1 as LGHNA and CDR2 as YSLEER. Trimming stripped 4 bases from V and 4 bases from J, with 11 bases between. The CDR3 extends over 14 amino acids. As for this clone: Its specificity is unknown.

Regarding the study as a whole: Early declines in HvG clones that occurred post-transplant were associated with peak circulating GvH clone levels. Detection of GvH clones occurred in recipient marrow, and some had their first appearance in ileum or blood.

This sequence was found in a human patient who received an intestinal transplant, so some T cells may come from the graft donor. The chain employs TRBV4-3 and TRBJ2-1, with unresolved D. The specimen was PBMCs, collected just over 38 days after intestinal transplant. The CDR3 DNA sequence: TGCGCCAGCAGCCCTACTTGGGCTTACAATGAGCAGTTCTTC. Residues: CASSPTWAYNEQFF.